This T cell receptor (beta chain) was captured by sequencing in a study of blood T cell repertoires in COVID-19. Whole-study context: Samples representing acute and convalescent COVID-19 were sourced from the United States, Italy and Spain. The cDNA or gDNA used as material had been derived from T cells, B-cell-depleted T cells, or PBMCs.

In the original workflow: Estimation of nucleated cell counts relied on the amplification of reference gene primers. Using immunoSEQ multiplex PCR, the repertoire was profiled, and TCRdb retains in-frame clones only, with some absent. Clonal size and the V and J genes are those of that table, whereas D and trimming came from the DNA. The data hold 59,000 or so clones, with roughly 83% observed a single time. This clone was seen a handful of times. The clonotype was recovered from a human donor in a cohort sampled during active COVID-19. Sequencing was carried out using peripheral blood.

CDR3 amino acids: CASSPQGPREAFF. The CDR3 DNA is TGTGCCAGCAGTCCGCAGGGTCCCAGAGAAGCTTTCTTT. The chain joins TRBV27 to TRBJ1-1; TRBD1 is a possible D gene (5 bases). Trimming cost V 5 bases and J 8 bases, with 15 bases left between them. The CDR3 has 13 amino acids. Germline CDR1 is MNHEY and CDR2 is SMNVEV (reference sequence).